The entry below describes one T cell receptor beta chain. Its antigen is not known. V shed 2 bases and J shed 4 bases, with 12 bases lying between them. Germline CDR1 and CDR2: DFQATT and SNEGSKA (reference sequence). The CDR3 is 14 residues long. The sample belongs to a study of T-cell memory formation after mild COVID-19. Study-wide background: Largely, the TCR clusters proved donor specific. General study findings and limits: Contracting CD8+ clones were enriched in EMRA, CD4+ mainly in CM and EM. Pre-infection memory held some responding clones, suggesting pre-existing cross-reactive T cells responded.

TCRdb redid the calling of the 5' RACE reads with MiXCR, one entry per CDR3 protein. Of under 300,000 distinct CDR3 sequences in the sample, around 8% were seen once. The TCR originated in a young man who had mild COVID-19 (a few samples of this study predate the infection). Cell type and time point are not known. Sample: PBMCs or a T cell subset sorted from them (not recorded which). The V call is TRBV20-1, the J call TRBJ2-1; no firm D call. CDR3 amino acids: CSARPRSPYNEQFF. The CDR3 DNA sequence: TGCAGTGCTAGACCCAGGAGTCCTTACAATGAGCAGTTCTTC.